This T cell receptor (beta chain) is from a study of blood T cell repertoires in COVID-19. The overall study: Acute and convalescent COVID-19 samples came from the United States, Italy and Spain.

This clone appeared a few times. As originally analysed: Estimation of nucleated cell counts was performed using reference gene primer amplification. Repertoires were generated with immunoSEQ multiplex PCR, while TCRdb's copy carries only in-frame clones and drops some. D and trimming were read from the DNA, whereas the V and J calls and clone size are those reported in that table. The sample contains about 58,000 clones, about 80% of which appear only once. Followed longitudinally, the Seattle patients had been enrolled during active infection. The CDR3 extends over 15 amino acids. Germline loops: CDR1 MNHEY, CDR2 SVGAGI. Trimming left V 2 bases short and J 0 bases short, with 7 bases between.

This rearrangement joins TRBV6-5 to TRBJ2-2, with D maybe TRBD2 (5 bases). Sequenced sample: peripheral blood. The origin of this receptor is a man over 45 with COVID-19, enrolled during active disease. CDR3 amino acids: CASSYSGPNTGELFF. The CDR3 nucleotides are TGTGCCAGCAGTTACAGCGGACCGAACACCGGGGAGCTGTTTTTT.